The 7 T cell receptor beta chains given below trace back to one sample, sequenced in a study of cytomegalovirus exposure and HLA in healthy donors. The PCR had 60 Vbeta and 13 Jbeta primers. TCRdb keeps only in-frame clones here, not all; method: immunoSEQ multiplex PCR. Here the sample spans over 150,000 clones, approximately 81% being singletons. Sequenced: PBMCs. Receptor source: a boy between 2 and 10 years old in good health and CMV-seronegative.

This clone was counted only a few times. The chain is built from TRBV7-2 and TRBJ2-5; the D gene is possibly TRBD2 (6 bases). The CDR3 is 15 residues long. V shed 5 bases and J shed 2 bases, with 15 bases lying between them. Germline CDR1 is SGHTA and CDR2 is FQGNSA. The CDR3 spells CASSLTAGYQETQYF. CDR3 bases: TGTGCCAGCAGCCTAACGGCGGGGTATCAAGAGACCCAGTACTTC. The variable domain in full, completed from reference TRBV7-2 and TRBJ2-5, reads GAGVSQSPSNKVTEKGKDVELRCDPISGHTALYWYRQSLGQGLEFLIYFQGNSAPDKSGLPSDRFSAERTGGSVSTLTIQRTQQEDSAVYLCASSLTAGYQETQYFGPGTRLLVL.

The chain carries TRBV5-5 and TRBJ2-4, with D perhaps TRBD1 (6 bases). Trimming left V 6 bases short and J 0 bases short, with 19 bases between. Germline V CDR1 and CDR2: SGHKS, YYEKEE (reference sequence). The CDR3 extends over 17 amino acids. Here the CDR3 DNA reads TGTGCCAGCAAACGGGACATTCTTCAACTAGCCAAAAACATTCAGTACTTC. Translating it yields CASKRDILQLAKNIQYF.

The chain combines TRBV2 with TRBJ2-5; D uncertain. The CDR3 has 16 amino acids. V was cut by 8 bases and J by 4 bases, with 23 bases left in between. The germline gives CDR1 SNHLY, CDR2 FYNNEI. CDR3 DNA: TGTGCCAGCTTAACCAGCGAGGTCCTGGTGGGAGAGACCCAGTACTTC. Its protein product is CASLTSEVLVGETQYF. Full variable domain (rest looked up from reference TRBV2 and TRBJ2-5): EPEVTQTPSHQVTQMGQEVILRCVPISNHLYFYWYRQILGQKVEFLVSFYNNEISEKSEIFDDQFSVERPDGSNFTLKIRSTKLEDSAMYFCASLTSEVLVGETQYFGPGTRLLVL.

This rearrangement joins TRBV19 to TRBJ2-2, with unresolved D. The CDR3 consists of 16 residues. V lost 5 bases, J lost 1 base, and 14 bases lay in between. Germline values: CDR1 LNHDA, CDR2 SQIVND (reference sequence). The CDR3 DNA is TGTGCCAGTAGTCCCACGGCGGCGGAGAACACCGGGGAGCTGTTTTTT. It codes for CASSPTAAENTGELFF.

V gene TRBV7-9 combines with J gene TRBJ1-2; no firm D call. With 1 base removed from V and 4 bases from J, the gap between germline ends came to 10 bases. Per the germline V gene, CDR1 is SEHNR and CDR2 is FQNEAQ (reference sequence). The CDR3 has 14 residues. The CDR3 bases are TGTGCCAGCAGCTTAGGCAGTTACAGCTATGGCTACACCTTC. Its protein product is CASSLGSYSYGYTF. The full variable domain, with the rest looked up from reference TRBV7-9 and TRBJ1-2, is DTGVSQNPRHKITKRGQNVTFRCDPISEHNRLYWYRQTLGQGPEFLTYFQNEAQLEKSRLLSDRFSAERPKGSFSTLEIQRTEQGDSAMYLCASSLGSYSYGYTFGSGTRLTVV.

The table lists this clone with a count of one. This chain connects TRBV6-6 to TRBJ1-5, with D maybe TRBD1 (5 bases). The germline gives CDR1 MNHNY, CDR2 SVGAGI (reference sequence). The CDR3 length is 14 residues. Between the trimmed V and J ends, which lost 0 bases and 5 bases, there was a span of 8 bases. DNA of the CDR3: TGTGCCAGCAGTTACTCGGGGCAGGATCAGCCCCAGCATTTT. This encodes CASSYSGQDQPQHF.

This clone was seen a single time. The chain links TRBV5-1 to TRBJ2-3, with 10 bases fitting TRBD1. Germline CDR1 and CDR2: SGHRS and YFSETQ. This CDR3 spans 14 amino acids. V lost 4 bases to trimming and J lost 6 bases; unmatched junction nucleotides: 5. The CDR3 region has the DNA TGCGCCAGCAGCCCGGGACAGGGGATTGATACGCAGTATTTT. Its translation is CASSPGQGIDTQYF.